The clone carrying this TCR beta chain was detected only a few times. The entry originates in a study of T cell responses to AZD1222 COVID-19 vaccine. The germline V gene has CDR1 LGHNT and CDR2 FRNRAP. Trimming pared 5 bases from V and 11 bases from J, leaving 15 bases between. The length of the CDR3 is 13 residues. Sequencing was performed with immunoSEQ multiplex PCR; in TCRdb, only in-frame clones are kept and a portion is missing. The sample shows some 170,000 clones, 80% to 95% of them seen only once. The V call is TRBV12-5, the J call TRBJ2-2; maybe TRBD2 (6 bases). The input for sequencing was peripheral blood, taken 28 days after the second AZD1222 dose. The source of this sequence is an adult who received the AZD1222 COVID-19 vaccine. Here the CDR3 reads CASGPGGRSELFF. The DNA for the CDR3 is TGTGCTAGTGGTCCAGGAGGGCGGTCAGAGCTGTTTTTT.